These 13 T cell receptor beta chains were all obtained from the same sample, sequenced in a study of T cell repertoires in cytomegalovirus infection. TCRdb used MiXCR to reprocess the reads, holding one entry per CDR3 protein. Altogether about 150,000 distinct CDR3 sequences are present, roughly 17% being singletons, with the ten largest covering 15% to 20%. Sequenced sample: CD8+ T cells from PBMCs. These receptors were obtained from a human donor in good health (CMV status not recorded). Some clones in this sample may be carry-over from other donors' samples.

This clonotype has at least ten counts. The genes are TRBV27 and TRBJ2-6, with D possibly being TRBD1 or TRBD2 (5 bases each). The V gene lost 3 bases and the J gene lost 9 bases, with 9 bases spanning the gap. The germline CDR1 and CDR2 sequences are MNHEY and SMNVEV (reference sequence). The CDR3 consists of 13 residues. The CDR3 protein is CASSFQGVNVLTF. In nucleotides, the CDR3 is TGTGCCAGCAGTTTCCAGGGAGTCAACGTCCTGACTTTC.

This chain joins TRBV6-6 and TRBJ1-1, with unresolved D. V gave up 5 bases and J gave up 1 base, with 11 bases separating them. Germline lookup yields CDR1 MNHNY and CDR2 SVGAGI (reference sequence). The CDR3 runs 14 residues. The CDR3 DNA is TGTGCCAGCAGTCCCTTTTTGTCGAACACTGAAGCTTTCTTT. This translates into CASSPFLSNTEAFF.

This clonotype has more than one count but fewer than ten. CDR3 in DNA: TGTGCCAGCACCAAATCCGGGACAAATAATGCGTTCTTC. Translation: CASTKSGTNNAFF. The V and J genes are TRBV6-2 or TRBV6-3 and TRBJ2-1; possibly TRBD1 for D (6 bases). The V gene lost 7 bases and the J gene lost 15 bases, with 22 bases spanning the gap. The CDR3 consists of 13 residues. Germline V gene lookup returns CDR1 MNHEY and CDR2 SVGEGT.

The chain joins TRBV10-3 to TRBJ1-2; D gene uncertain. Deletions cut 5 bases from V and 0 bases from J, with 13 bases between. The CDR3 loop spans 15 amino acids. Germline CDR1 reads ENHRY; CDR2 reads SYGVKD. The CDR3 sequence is CAISSPTSANYGYTF. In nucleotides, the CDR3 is TGTGCCATCAGTTCACCTACCAGCGCTAACTATGGCTACACCTTC.

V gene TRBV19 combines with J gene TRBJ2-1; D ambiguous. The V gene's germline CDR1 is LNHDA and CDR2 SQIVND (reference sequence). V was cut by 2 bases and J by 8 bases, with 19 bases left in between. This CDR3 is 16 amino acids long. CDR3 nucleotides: TGTGCCAGTAGTATAATCCGATCAGGAAGCGTCGATGAGCAGTTCTTC. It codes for CASSIIRSGSVDEQFF.

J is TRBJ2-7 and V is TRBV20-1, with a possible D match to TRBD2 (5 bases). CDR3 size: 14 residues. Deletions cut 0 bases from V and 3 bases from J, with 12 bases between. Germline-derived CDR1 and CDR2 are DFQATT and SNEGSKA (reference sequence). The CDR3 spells CSARDQDGGYEQYF. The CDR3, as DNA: TGCAGTGCTAGAGATCAGGACGGAGGCTACGAGCAGTACTTC.

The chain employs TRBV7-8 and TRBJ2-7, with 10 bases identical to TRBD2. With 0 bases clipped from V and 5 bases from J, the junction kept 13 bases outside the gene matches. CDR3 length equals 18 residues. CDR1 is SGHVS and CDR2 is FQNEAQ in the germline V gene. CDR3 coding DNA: TGTGCCAGCAGCTTAGCGAATAAAGCGGGAGGGCCTATGAACGAGCAGTACTTC. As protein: CASSLANKAGGPMNEQYF.

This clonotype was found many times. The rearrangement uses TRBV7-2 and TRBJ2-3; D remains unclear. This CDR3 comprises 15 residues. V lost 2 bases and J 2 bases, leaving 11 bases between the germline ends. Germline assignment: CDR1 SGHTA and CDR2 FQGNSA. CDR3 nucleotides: TGTGCCAGCAGCTTAACGGTTCGAATCACAGATACGCAGTATTTT. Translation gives CASSLTVRITDTQYF.

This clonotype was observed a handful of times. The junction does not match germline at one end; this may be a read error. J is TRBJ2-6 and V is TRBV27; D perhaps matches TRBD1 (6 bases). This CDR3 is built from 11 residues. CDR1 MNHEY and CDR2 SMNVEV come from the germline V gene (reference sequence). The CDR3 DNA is TGTGCCAGCAGTCAGGGACAAATGGTGTCTTTC. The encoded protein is CASSQGQMVSF.

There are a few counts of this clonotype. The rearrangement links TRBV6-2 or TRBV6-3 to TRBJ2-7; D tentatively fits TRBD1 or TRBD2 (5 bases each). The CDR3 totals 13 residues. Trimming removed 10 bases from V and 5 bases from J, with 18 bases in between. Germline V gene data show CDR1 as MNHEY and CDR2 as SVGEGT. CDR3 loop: CATRDRAPDEQYF. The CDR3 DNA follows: TGTGCCACCCGGGACCGGGCACCGGACGAGCAGTACTTC.

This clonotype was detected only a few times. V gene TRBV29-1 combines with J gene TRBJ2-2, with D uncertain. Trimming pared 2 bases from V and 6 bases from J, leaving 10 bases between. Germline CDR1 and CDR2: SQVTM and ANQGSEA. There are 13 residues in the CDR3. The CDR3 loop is CSVEPTSSGELFF. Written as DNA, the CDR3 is TGCAGCGTTGAACCAACAAGTTCCGGGGAGCTGTTTTTT.

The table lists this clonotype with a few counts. As DNA, the CDR3 is TGCGCCAGCAGCCAAGAATTGCCGCGCGGATCCTACGAGCAGTACTTC. Its translation: CASSQELPRGSYEQYF. The chain uses TRBV4-1 and TRBJ2-7, with no clear D. V lost 0 bases to trimming and J lost 1 base, with 13 bases between them. The CDR3 is 16 amino acids. Germline CDR1 is MGHRA and CDR2 is YSYEKL.

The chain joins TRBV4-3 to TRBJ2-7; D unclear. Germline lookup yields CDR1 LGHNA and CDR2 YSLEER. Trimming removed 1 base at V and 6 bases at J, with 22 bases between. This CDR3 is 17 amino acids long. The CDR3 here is CASSQAKGWSGKLEQYF. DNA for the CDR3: TGCGCCAGCAGCCAAGCTAAGGGTTGGTCCGGAAAGCTCGAGCAGTACTTC.